This record concerns one TCR beta chain sequence. This clone has more than one count but fewer than ten. No antigen is known for it. Base qualities were left out, and no much larger clone turns up one base away. The germline V gene specifies MDHEN as CDR1 and SYDVKM as CDR2. Trimming removed 2 bases from V and 11 bases from J, leaving 10 bases between the germline ends. The CDR3 goes from the cysteine to the phenylalanine over 13 residues. The kept DNA is CDR3 alone, 39 bases in frame from the first base. Synthetic TCR analog templates were spiked into each PCR so that absolute template abundance could be estimated from read counts. TCRbeta CDR3 regions were amplified from genomic DNA with bias-controlled V and J gene primers using the immunoSEQ assay. Rearranged TCRbeta segments were sequenced at approximately 20X coverage. From the authors' description of their analysis: Sequencing errors were corrected by clustering and CDR3s were annotated against IMGT to assign V, D and J genes. Downstream analyses used only productive TCRbeta rearrangements, leaving out any out-of-frame or stop-codon sequences. To compute clonality, Shannon entropy was normalized by the log of the number of unique productive sequences and then subtracted from one. Clones differing between time points or between blood and tumor were identified using Fisher's exact test with Benjamini-Hochberg correction, with an adjusted p below 0.01 applied as the threshold. Imported from immuneACCESS, the table was reduced by TCRdb to in-frame sequences with V and J called. These copies leave out some clones; in studies compared against another copy, an unresolved V gene accounts for under half, and the cause of the remainder is not known. That table supplies the V and J calls and clone size; D and trimming were determined from the DNA. The sample table lists approximately 120,000 clones, roughly 86% of them with a count of one. Around 2.4% of the sample rests with the top ten.

The sample comes from a study of PD-L1 blockade in urothelial cancer (dated by TCRdb to 2016 to 2017). General notes on the study: All patients started therapy in about 2014 and received atezolizumab 1,200 mg intravenously every 3 weeks. A median of approximately 140,000 T cells and just over 80,000 unique TCRs was obtained from blood samples, and a median clonality of roughly 0.082 was observed. Roughly 10 patients reached durable clinical benefit, while 15 to 20 patients did not. Over 28 patients had pretreatment blood TCR-seq, roughly 24 had at least one posttreatment blood collection, and roughly 24 had tumor TCR-seq. An exploratory multi-omic analysis was conducted of the somatic, immune and clinical correlates of response to PD-L1 blockade with atezolizumab in urothelial cancer. About 90% of the 29 patients were males with bladder-origin urothelial cancer, and 18 of 29 reported a prior smoking history. Patients had an ECOG performance status of 0 or 1 and had received between 0 and 3 prior chemotherapy regimens. Durable clinical benefit was defined as a progression-free survival longer than 6 months, and TCR features were additionally tested against progression-free survival and overall survival. TCR sequencing covered pretreatment tumor samples and matched, serially collected peripheral blood taken before and after atezolizumab treatment. In the same patients who had TCR sequencing, pretreatment tumors also underwent whole exome sequencing and RNA sequencing. Blood samples were analyzed at 3 weeks after treatment start (second dose) and at 6 weeks after treatment start.

Study-wide findings and limitations: Among patients with durable benefit, tumor-associated TCR clones showed greater expansion in peripheral blood 3 weeks after treatment started (n = 22, p = 0.022). Improved progression-free and overall survival was associated with having pretreatment peripheral blood TCR clonality below the median. Small sample size (n ≈ 30) and many exploratory analyses mean the results are intended to be hypothesis-generating.

Sample time point, as interpreted from the label and publication: peripheral blood 6 weeks after treatment start. A total of some 30 patients with locally advanced or metastatic urothelial carcinoma, treated at Memorial Sloan Kettering on a trial protocol, made up the cohort. Peripheral blood mononuclear cells were collected from each patient pretreatment and during treatment, giving between 1 and 8 total time points per patient. The Qiagen DNeasy Blood extraction kit was used to purify genomic DNA from total PBMCs and from tumor samples. Collected pretreatment and during treatment, PBMCs were isolated and stored as previously described.

In this chain, TRBV28 is recombined with TRBJ1-6; too little of a D gene remains to name it. The sequence was collected from a man aged 45-65 years with urothelial cancer. The specimen comprised PBMCs, sampled around atezolizumab (anti-PD-L1) treatment. The nucleotide sequence is given as TGTGCCAGCAGTTTAGCTGGGGAGACACCCCTCCACTTT. Its translation reads: CASSLAGETPLHF.